This TCR beta chain was found in a study of shared clonotypes between healthy human individuals (dated by TCRdb to the early 2020s). About the study as a whole: A few men and a couple of women, aged 18 to 49 years, made up the cohort. Different laboratories and diverse techniques were used to prepare libraries and sequence TCR repertoires, to increase sequencing depth and limit assay-specific biases. The study deeply sequenced blood TCR repertoires of five healthy adults to estimate repertoire size and the extent of clonotype sharing between individuals. Per donor, three plates each were used for CD4 naive and CD4 memory, two for CD8 naive, and one for CD8 memory. Per donor, leukapheresis produced somewhere between about 0.85 and 10 billion PBMCs.

Broader findings and caveats from the paper: Naive subsets generally had larger estimated clonotype richness than memory subsets did. Sampling was limited to blood, and TCR repertoires in tissue likely differ from TCR repertoires in blood. Pairwise subsampling led to the expectation that sequencing depth would affect the degree of clonotype sharing among donors. Higher generation probabilities were observed for clonotypes shared by all four sorted-subset donors than for non-shared clonotypes. When a handful of donors were compared, the shared fraction of clonotypes was around 5.1% for naive CD4, 3.5% to 4% for naive CD8, roughly 2.5% for memory CD4, and 0.4% for memory CD8. Rarefaction of sorted-subset datasets indicated incomplete sequencing despite the large sequencing depth. Because the study included only a small number of donors, the genetic and exposure-history diversity represented was limited.

Concerning this clone itself: Its antigen remains unidentified. There are no base qualities to consult, and no much larger clone falls within one base.

The donors were healthy, HIV-negative adults who had no recently reported acute infections or vaccinations. Only Caucasian adults living in Nashville, Tennessee, USA were represented among the donors. CD8 memory samples were composed of magnetically selected CD45RO+ cells combined with CCR7-negative CD45RA+ effector memory (TemRA) cells. Blood was obtained by leukapheresis, after which PBMCs were separated by Ficoll-Histopaque density gradient centrifugation and cryopreserved in liquid nitrogen vapor phase. Purity and quantity of every magnetically sorted T cell population were checked by analytical flow cytometry. From each sorted fraction, genomic DNA was isolated and quantified by UV absorbance on a Nanodrop 2000c. Using the deep immunoSEQ assay, multiplex PCR amplified TCR CDR3 regions from genomic DNA. Extracted genomic DNA from each cell subset was spread evenly across all wells of several immunoSEQ 96-well plates, with each plate serving as a replicate. For sorted subsets, around 200 ng genomic DNA, equal to tens of thousands of T cell genomes, was loaded into each replicate PCR. Purified libraries were quantified with a Qubit 3.0 fluorometer, sized on a Bioanalyzer 2100, and re-quantified with the KAPA Library Quantification kit. Every immunoSEQ 96-well plate was sequenced on a separate single-read 150-cycle Illumina NextSeq 550 flow cell. Per the authors' processing: Because the immunoSEQ output held only junctional sequences and lacked quality scores, the filtering could not match the filtering applied to full-length reads. Sequences were annotated with PyIR, a Python wrapper for IgBLAST v1.9, and V/J genes and CDR3 were assigned using IMGT germline references. Any read was removed if the V/J assignment was weak (E-value above 1e-6), the CDR3 was missing, or the read contained stop codons, out-of-frame junctions, or ambiguous translated residues. A V3J clonotype was defined by an identical inferred V gene, J gene, and CDR3 amino acid sequence. Percentage overlap between repertoires was computed as shared unique clonotypes divided by the size of the smaller repertoire. Repertoire richness was assessed with RTK rarefaction, the Chao1 estimator, and Recon v2.1 estimates of unobserved clonotypes. For all TCRbeta clonotypes obtained by the gDNA method from several donors, generation probabilities were computed with OLGA. The table comes from immuneACCESS by way of TCRdb, which keeps in-frame sequences with V and J called. Part of the clones is missing from these tables; in studies checked, under half for an unresolved V gene and the rest for unknown reasons. D and trimming come from the DNA, and the V and J calls and clone size come from that table. The sample table records about 330,000 clones; around 86% of these occur just once. About 16% of the sample is in the top ten clones.

CDR1 and CDR2, looked up from the germline V gene, are MGHRA and YSYEKL. The CDR3 spans 15 residues, from the cysteine through the phenylalanine. The retained sequence is limited to the CDR3, 45 bases, with the frame set at the first base. V is cut by 0 bases and J by 2 bases, and the space between the germline ends is 11 bases. The sequence was obtained from a man aged 18 to 29 in good health. Sequencing used memory CD8+ T cells sorted from blood. The cell subset or site label corresponds to: CD45RO+ cells pooled with CCR7-negative TemRA cells. The rearranged segments are TRBV4-1 and TRBJ2-7; the D assignment is uncertain and may be TRBD1 or TRBD2, with 5 bases supporting each. The DNA is TGCGCCAGCAGCCAAGAATCCCTGGGGGCCTACGAGCAGTACTTC. It translates as CASSQESLGAYEQYF.